This passage covers 18 T cell receptor beta chains from one sample sequenced in a study of blood T cell repertoires in COVID-19. Some clones are missing from TCRdb's copy, which holds only in-frame ones; the method was immunoSEQ multiplex PCR. The data hold just over 300,000 clones, with 75% to 90% observed a single time. Sequenced input: PBMCs or T cells enriched from blood (not recorded which). The receptors here all came from a woman in her 40s who had recovered from COVID-19.

This clone was recorded once. The chain recombines TRBV4-1 with TRBJ1-2; D gene unclear. CDR1 is MGHRA, CDR2 YSYEKL, per germline. V lost 8 bases and J 7 bases, leaving 17 bases between the germline ends. The CDR3 is 13 amino acids. The CDR3 region is CASRLIGGLGYTF. CDR3 nucleotide sequence: TGCGCCAGCCGCCTGATCGGCGGGCTTGGCTACACCTTC.

CDR3 region: CAWSVRGGREEKLFF. The CDR3 DNA is TGTGCCTGGAGTGTACGAGGAGGGCGAGAGGAAAAACTGTTTTTT. This chain connects TRBV30 to TRBJ1-4; D not resolved. V lost 0 bases to trimming and J lost 8 bases, with 16 bases between them. This CDR3 is 15 amino acids long. Germline CDR1 GTSNPN, CDR2 SVGIG (reference sequence).

This chain links TRBV19 with TRBJ2-1, with 13 bases matching TRBD2. CDR1 is LNHDA and CDR2 is SQIVND in the germline V gene (reference sequence). V was pared by 7 bases and J by 10 bases, with 10 bases of the junction left unmatched. CDR3 length: 15 residues. CDR3 DNA: TGTGCCAGTAATCCCACTAGCGGGGGGGCCGGGGAGCAGTTCTTC. This codes for CASNPTSGGAGEQFF.

The rearrangement uses TRBV28 and TRBJ1-6; TRBD1 matches at 11 bases. The germline V gene encodes CDR1 MDHEN and CDR2 SYDVKM. The CDR3 runs to 18 residues. V lost 6 bases and J lost 13; bases outside the gene matches: 20. This chain's CDR3 is CASSTSGPGQGVQRPLHF. In nucleotides, the CDR3 is TGTGCCAGCAGCACTTCTGGCCCGGGACAGGGGGTCCAACGGCCCCTCCACTTT.

The chain links TRBV4-3 to TRBJ1-5; a possible D gene is TRBD1 (6 bases). The CDR3 consists of 14 residues. Germline V gene data show CDR1 as LGHNA and CDR2 as YSLEER. The V end was cut by 5 bases, the J end by 4 bases, with 12 bases between. CDR3 loop: CASSAGQRNQPQHF. The CDR3 DNA reads as TGCGCCAGCAGCGCTGGACAGCGAAATCAGCCCCAGCATTTT.

The rearrangement joins TRBV30 to TRBJ2-1, with D uncertain. The CDR3 totals 13 residues. Trimming removed 3 bases from V and 0 bases from J, with 6 bases in between. Looked up from germline, CDR1 is GTSNPN and CDR2 is SVGIG (reference sequence). The CDR3: CAWRLSSYNEQFF. The CDR3 coding sequence is TGTGCCTGGAGACTGAGCTCCTACAATGAGCAGTTCTTC.

CDR3 bases: TGTGCCAGCCGCCCACGGGGTTACAATGAGCAGTTCTTC. This gives the protein CASRPRGYNEQFF. The chain is built from TRBV6-2 or TRBV6-3 and TRBJ2-1; D is possibly TRBD2 (5 bases). The germline gives CDR1 MNHEY, CDR2 SVGEGT. This CDR3 is built from 13 residues. The germline V and J ends were trimmed by 8 bases and 4 bases, with 12 bases remaining between them.

The chain is built from TRBV7-9 and TRBJ2-1; 9 bases map to TRBD2. This CDR3 is built from 15 residues. V lost 5 bases, J lost 4 bases, and 6 bases stayed unmatched. Germline V gene sequence: CDR1 SEHNR, CDR2 FQNEAQ (reference sequence). CDR3 protein: CASSILAGPYNEQFF. DNA of the CDR3: TGTGCCAGCAGCATACTAGCGGGCCCTTACAATGAGCAGTTCTTC.

V gene TRBV28 combines with J gene TRBJ1-1, with D possibly matching TRBD1 (6 bases). The CDR3 sequence is 13 residues long. Looked up from germline, CDR1 is MDHEN and CDR2 is SYDVKM. Trimming removed 7 bases from V and 1 base from J, with 10 bases in between. CDR3 in amino acids: CASNLQGNTEAFF. DNA for the CDR3: TGTGCCAGCAACCTACAGGGGAACACTGAAGCTTTCTTT.

The chain employs TRBV7-3 and TRBJ2-1; perhaps TRBD1 as D (7 bases). CDR3 length: 13 residues. Germline values: CDR1 SGHTA, CDR2 FQGTGA. The V and J ends lost 5 bases and 9 bases respectively, with 14 bases between them. The CDR3 region has the DNA TGTGCCAGCAGCCAAAGGCAGGGGGGTGAGCAGTTCTTC. Its protein is CASSQRQGGEQFF.

The chain is built from TRBV9 and TRBJ2-3; D is possibly TRBD1 (6 bases). The CDR3 extends over 16 amino acids. Trimming took off 2 bases at V and 2 bases at J, with 15 bases between the two ends. Germline CDR1 is SGDLS and CDR2 is YYNGEE. CDR3 DNA: TGTGCCAGCAGCGTCAGGGGTGGACTGTTCACAGATACGCAGTATTTT. Protein sequence: CASSVRGGLFTDTQYF.

CDR3 bases: TGCAGCGGACTAGCGGGGGGGCCGTCGTACGAGCAGTACTTC. Protein product: CSGLAGGPSYEQYF. J is TRBJ2-7 and V is TRBV29-1; 14 bases are a match to TRBD2. The CDR3 sequence is 14 residues long. Trimming took 7 bases from V and 4 from J; bases not matched to a gene: 6. Germline CDR1 reads SQVTM; CDR2 reads ANQGSEA.

The chain combines TRBV30 with TRBJ2-1, with TRBD2 matching 7 bases. CDR1 GTSNPN and CDR2 SVGIG come from the germline V gene (reference sequence). V shed 4 bases, J shed 7 bases, and the junction held 10 bases outside the gene matches. The CDR3 extends over 14 amino acids. The DNA for the CDR3 is TGTGCCTGGAATCTTGGACTAGGGATGAATGAGCAGTTCTTC. Translation: CAWNLGLGMNEQFF.

The chain combines TRBV7-2 with TRBJ2-5, with D tentatively TRBD2 (5 bases). The CDR3 runs to 12 residues. CDR1 is SGHTA, CDR2 FQGNSA, per germline. Trimming took 2 bases from V and 4 from J, leaving 5 bases between them. CDR3 in DNA: TGTGCCAGCAGCTTAACTAGAGAGACCCAGTACTTC. It translates to CASSLTRETQYF.

The rearrangement uses TRBV7-8 and TRBJ2-5; 7 bases are a match to TRBD1. Germline CDR1 reads SGHVS; CDR2 reads FQNEAQ. With V trimmed by 1 base and J by 5 bases, 10 bases remained unmatched. The CDR3 has 16 residues. The CDR3 here is CASSLEGARVTETQYF. CDR3 bases: TGTGCCAGCAGCTTAGAGGGGGCTAGGGTTACGGAGACCCAGTACTTC.

In this sample, this clone turned up once. The rearrangement joins TRBV5-1 to TRBJ2-3; 7 positions agree with TRBD1. Trimming took 3 bases from V and 0 from J; bases not matched to a gene: 10. In germline, CDR1 is SGHRS, CDR2 YFSETQ. The CDR3 extends over 17 amino acids. As DNA, the CDR3 is TGCGCCAGCAGCTGGAATGGCGGACAGGCGAGCACAGATACGCAGTATTTT. As protein: CASSWNGGQASTDTQYF.

The rearrangement uses TRBV4-3 and TRBJ1-5; perhaps TRBD1 as D (5 bases). Trimming shortened V by 2 bases and J by 3 bases, and 11 bases separated the two germline ends. CDR1 is LGHNA, CDR2 YSLEER, per germline. The CDR3 is 15 residues long. CDR3 in amino acids: CASSQFRDSNQPQHF. The CDR3 DNA follows: TGCGCCAGCAGCCAATTCAGGGACTCCAATCAGCCCCAGCATTTT.

The rearrangement joins TRBV5-1 to TRBJ2-6; perhaps TRBD1 as D (5 bases). Looked up from germline, CDR1 is SGHRS and CDR2 is YFSETQ. Trimming removed 4 bases at V and 0 bases at J, with 8 bases between. The length of the CDR3 is 15 residues. DNA of the CDR3: TGCGCCAGCAGCCCGGACATCTCTGGGGCCAACGTCCTGACTTTC. This translates into CASSPDISGANVLTF.